This TCR beta chain was recorded in a study of cytomegalovirus exposure and HLA in healthy donors. Overall study findings and caveats: It was 150 or so TCR beta chains that were listed as cytomegalovirus-associated. Later analysis indicated greater clonal expansion among HLA-associated TCR beta chains than among equally common other chains. Later, an analysis found that common viral pathogens appeared to be linked with several of the most significant clusters.

On this clone: Its antigen is unidentified.

The germline V and J ends were trimmed by 4 bases and 6 bases, with 11 bases remaining between them. The CDR3 consists of 13 residues. The germline V gene encodes CDR1 SGHRS and CDR2 YFSETQ. Primers for the PCR totalled 60 Vbeta and 13 Jbeta. Libraries were prepared by immunoSEQ multiplex PCR; TCRdb keeps only in-frame clonotypes and omits some of them. The sample lists 150,000 to 200,000 clones; roughly 86% were seen once. Sequenced: PBMCs. This receptor was obtained from a young woman in good health and CMV-seronegative. The V call is TRBV5-1, the J call TRBJ2-1; D possibly corresponds to TRBD2 (6 bases). Written as DNA, the CDR3 is TGCGCCAGCAGCCGCGGGACGCCCAATGAGCAGTTCTTC. Translated: CASSRGTPNEQFF.